A single sample gave rise to the 30 T cell receptor beta chains below, sequenced in a study of cytomegalovirus exposure and HLA in healthy donors. Use of 60 Vbeta and 13 Jbeta primers characterized the PCR. Clones were read by immunoSEQ multiplex PCR, and TCRdb kept only the in-frame ones, dropping some. Among more than 40,000 clones, roughly 51% were seen once, and the ten largest hold roughly 6%. Sequenced material: PBMCs. All receptors come from a man between 60 and 70 years old in good health and CMV-seronegative.

CDR3 sequence (DNA): TGTGCCAGCAGCCTTTATAGCGGGCCCACCTACGAGCAGTACTTC. Its protein is CASSLYSGPTYEQYF. This chain connects TRBV11-3 to TRBJ2-7, with 7 nucleotides matching TRBD2. This CDR3 is 15 amino acids long. With 5 bases clipped from V and 2 bases from J, the junction kept 9 bases outside the gene matches. Per germline, CDR1 SGHNT and CDR2 YENEEA. Full variable domain (outside the CDR3, taken from reference TRBV11-3 and TRBJ2-7): EAGVVQSPRYKIIEKKQPVAFWCNPISGHNTLYWYLQNLGQGPELLIRYENEEAVDDSQLPKDRFSAERLKGVDSTLKIQPAELGDSAVYLCASSLYSGPTYEQYFGPGTRLTVT.

V usage is TRBV11-2 and J usage is TRBJ2-7; TRBD1 matches 7 bases. This CDR3 has 12 amino acids. Germline V CDR1 and CDR2: SGHAT, FQNNGV. V shed 5 bases and J 4 bases; nucleotides not matched to a gene: 2. CDR3 sequence: CASSEQGYEQYF. DNA of the CDR3: TGTGCCAGCAGCGAACAGGGGTACGAGCAGTACTTC.

The chain links TRBV7-7 to TRBJ2-7; weak D call: TRBD1 (7 bases). V lost 5 bases and J lost 6, with 14 bases in between. The CDR3 runs 13 residues. Germline CDR1 is SSHAT and CDR2 is FNYEAQ (reference sequence). CDR3 DNA: TGTGCCAGCAGCGTCAGACAGGGAGGCGAGCAGTACTTC. Amino acids: CASSVRQGGEQYF. Drawing the rest from reference TRBV7-7 and TRBJ2-7, the complete variable domain is GAGVSQSPRYKVTKRGQDVTLRCDPISSHATLYWYQQALGQGPEFLTYFNYEAQPDKSGLPSDRFSAERPEGSISTLTIQRTEQRDSAMYRCASSVRQGGEQYFGPGTRLTVT.

This clone was counted a few times. This chain links TRBV29-1 with TRBJ2-7; 9 nucleotides match TRBD2. The germline V gene has CDR1 SQVTM and CDR2 ANQGSEA. The J segment lost 5 bases and the V segment lost 8 bases, leaving 13 bases of the junction unmatched. The CDR3 sequence is 14 residues long. CDR3 protein: CSTGLSGSGDEQYF. The CDR3 nucleotides are TGCAGCACAGGCCTTAGCGGGAGCGGCGACGAGCAGTACTTC.

The V and J genes are TRBV5-1 and TRBJ2-5; 7 bases are shared with TRBD1. The germline V gene encodes CDR1 SGHRS and CDR2 YFSETQ. This CDR3 spans 16 amino acids. V shed 4 bases, J shed 1 base, and the junction held 10 bases outside the gene matches. For the CDR3, the DNA is TGCGCCAGCAGCCCACGGGACAGAAATATCCAAGAGACCCAGTACTTC. Amino acids: CASSPRDRNIQETQYF.

J is TRBJ2-6 and V is TRBV28; D gene ambiguous. The CDR3 has 14 residues. V was clipped by 5 bases and J by 4 bases, with 9 bases between them. Germline lookup yields CDR1 MDHEN and CDR2 SYDVKM. The CDR3 here is CASSANKGANVLTF. CDR3 sequence (DNA): TGTGCCAGCAGTGCAAACAAAGGGGCCAACGTCCTGACTTTC. Using reference TRBV28 and TRBJ2-6 for the parts outside the CDR3, the full variable domain is DVKVTQSSRYLVKRTGEKVFLECVQDMDHENMFWYRQDPGLGLRLIYFSYDVKMKEKGDIPEGYSVSREKKERFSLILESASTNQTSMYLCASSANKGANVLTFGAGSRLTVL.

This clone was found a few times. This rearrangement joins TRBV12-5 to TRBJ2-6; D gene unclear. The V end lost 0 bases, the J end lost 0 bases, and 12 bases lay between the germline ends. The germline gives CDR1 LGHNT, CDR2 FRNRAP. The CDR3 spans 18 residues. CDR3 DNA sequence: TGTGCTAGTGGTTTGGTGTCCCTTCCTAGCTCTGGGGCCAACGTCCTGACTTTC. It specifies CASGLVSLPSSGANVLTF.

This clone is deemed medium-sized. The junction departs from the called germline gene at one end, perhaps through a read error. This sequence joins TRBV2 and TRBJ2-1; a weak D match, TRBD1 (6 bases). From germline, CDR1 is SNHLY and CDR2 FYNNEI. The CDR3 length is 13 residues. The CDR3 sequence: CASKSQGYSEQFF. The CDR3 region has the DNA TGTGCCAGCAAGTCCCAGGGGTACAGTGAGCAGTTCTTC.

This clone was counted a few times. V gene TRBV11-2 combines with J gene TRBJ1-1, with TRBD1 identical over 7 bases. The CDR3 has 15 residues. V was clipped by 3 bases and J by 0 bases; unmatched bases: 4. Germline CDR1 reads SGHAT; CDR2 reads FQNNGV. The DNA of the CDR3 is TGTGCCAGCAGCTTCGGACAGGCCATGAACACTGAAGCTTTCTTT. Translated, it gives CASSFGQAMNTEAFF.

The genes are TRBV10-1 and TRBJ2-1; 16 nucleotides match TRBD2. With 3 bases clipped from V and 4 bases from J, the junction kept 15 bases outside the gene matches. From germline, CDR1 is WNHNN and CDR2 SYGVQD (reference sequence). This CDR3 is 21 amino acids long. The chain's CDR3 is CASSEGSGGTSGRAGYNEQFF. The CDR3 coding sequence is TGCGCCAGCAGTGAAGGTAGTGGGGGGACTAGCGGGAGGGCCGGATACAATGAGCAGTTCTTC.

The V call is TRBV7-2, the J call TRBJ2-1, with D perhaps matching TRBD1 (5 bases). The V gene lost 7 bases and the J gene lost 6 bases, with 16 bases spanning the gap. CDR1 is SGHTA, CDR2 FQGNSA, per germline. The CDR3 extends over 14 amino acids. The CDR3 DNA is TGTGCCAGCACCTTGGGGCTAGTGCGCAATGAGCAGTTCTTC. Translation gives CASTLGLVRNEQFF.

J is TRBJ2-4 and V is TRBV13, with 7 bases lining up with TRBD2. The CDR3 length is 14 residues. CDR1 and CDR2 from the germline V gene are PRHDT and FYEKMQ (reference sequence). With 4 bases clipped from V and 9 bases from J, the junction kept 9 bases outside the gene matches. The CDR3 protein is CASSSRRGEGIQYF. DNA for the CDR3: TGTGCCAGCAGCTCCCGACGGGGGGAGGGCATTCAGTACTTC.

The chain links TRBV30 to TRBJ2-7; D is unclear. V was cut by 0 bases and J by 6 bases, with 6 bases left in between. The length of the CDR3 is 11 residues. From germline, CDR1 is GTSNPN and CDR2 SVGIG (reference sequence). CDR3 loop: CAWSVNFEQYF. CDR3 in DNA: TGTGCCTGGAGTGTTAATTTCGAGCAGTACTTC.

In its sample, this clone was seen a few times. The chain links TRBV18 to TRBJ2-1; 11 positions match TRBD2. The ends lost 1 base at V and 5 bases at J; junction bases unmatched: 1. Germline V gene sequence: CDR1 KGHSH, CDR2 LQKENI. The CDR3 runs to 15 residues. The CDR3 region is CASSPLAGGNNEQFF. Written as DNA, the CDR3 is TGTGCCAGCTCACCACTAGCGGGGGGGAACAATGAGCAGTTCTTC.

With regard to this clone: One end of the junction does not line up with germline, which may come from a read error. The chain links TRBV30 to TRBJ1-1, with D possibly being TRBD1 (5 bases). Germline V gene lookup returns CDR1 GTSNPN and CDR2 SVGIG (reference sequence). The CDR3 runs to 11 residues. The CDR3 coding sequence is TGTGCCTGGACGGGGGAGCTACGGGTATACTTT. The encoded protein is CAWTGELRVYF.

The count of this clone is one. The J gene is TRBJ1-1, the V gene TRBV5-1; TRBD1 aligns across 11 bases. Germline CDR1 is SGHRS and CDR2 is YFSETQ. Germline trimming cut 3 bases from V and 5 bases from J; bases unmatched to any gene: 3. The CDR3 has 14 amino acids. The CDR3 sequence is CASSYGTGGTEAFF. In nucleotides, the CDR3 is TGCGCCAGCAGCTACGGGACAGGGGGGACTGAAGCTTTCTTT.

This clone was seen a few times. The chain joins TRBV6-1 to TRBJ1-1; D is unclear. Germline V lookup: CDR1 MNHNS, CDR2 SASEGT. The V end lost 2 bases, the J end lost 9 bases, and 16 bases lay between the germline ends. The CDR3 sequence is 14 residues long. The CDR3 DNA is TGTGCCAGCAGTGAACGAGGAGGTGTTCAAAAAGCTTTCTTT. Translating it yields CASSERGGVQKAFF.

The genes are TRBV10-1 and TRBJ1-1; D possibly corresponds to TRBD1 (5 bases). Germline-derived CDR1 and CDR2 are WNHNN and SYGVQD (reference sequence). The length of the CDR3 is 13 residues. Trimming removed 7 bases from V and 3 bases from J, with 12 bases in between. The CDR3 sequence: CASMSREDTEAFF. The DNA of the CDR3 is TGCGCCAGCATGAGCAGGGAGGACACTGAAGCTTTCTTT.

This sequence joins TRBV18 and TRBJ1-3; no reliable D call. V lost 2 bases to trimming and J lost 0 bases, with 8 bases between them. CDR1 is KGHSH, CDR2 LQKENI, per germline. The CDR3 covers 15 residues. CDR3 coding DNA: TGTGCCAGCTCACCAATCGGGGACTCTGGAAACACCATATATTTT. This gives the protein CASSPIGDSGNTIYF.

V gene TRBV7-9 combines with J gene TRBJ1-4; weak D call: TRBD1 (5 bases). Germline CDR1 and CDR2: SEHNR and FQNEAQ (reference sequence). The CDR3 runs 15 residues. Between the trimmed V and J ends, which lost 4 bases and 7 bases, there was a span of 16 bases. CDR3 residues: CASSSGTFLGEKLFF. Written as DNA, the CDR3 is TGTGCCAGCAGCTCGGGGACTTTTTTAGGTGAAAAACTGTTTTTT.

The chain is built from TRBV7-9 and TRBJ2-4, with TRBD2 as a possible D gene (6 bases). Germline V gene sequence: CDR1 SEHNR, CDR2 FQNEAQ (reference sequence). The CDR3 is 14 residues long. V was trimmed by 5 bases and J by 6 bases, leaving 14 bases between them. CDR3 region: CASSRDFAGNIQYF. The CDR3 bases are TGTGCCAGCAGCCGGGACTTCGCTGGAAACATTCAGTACTTC.

This rearrangement joins TRBV30 to TRBJ1-1; D possibly corresponds to TRBD1 (6 bases). Germline CDR1 GTSNPN, CDR2 SVGIG (reference sequence). The V end was cut by 0 bases, the J end by 3 bases, with 11 bases between. The CDR3 extends over 14 amino acids. For the CDR3, the DNA is TGTGCCTGGAGTGTAAAAGGGGGGGACACTGAAGCTTTCTTT. The encoded protein is CAWSVKGGDTEAFF.

This clone has just a few counts. This rearrangement joins TRBV19 to TRBJ2-1, with 12 bases matching TRBD2. V gave up 2 bases and J gave up 12 bases; unmatched junction bases: 5. The CDR3 runs 14 residues. Germline values: CDR1 LNHDA, CDR2 SQIVND (reference sequence). The CDR3 is CASSISTSGSGQFF. The CDR3, as DNA: TGTGCCAGTAGTATATCGACTAGCGGGAGTGGGCAGTTCTTC.

The chain employs TRBV18 and TRBJ2-3; the D gene is possibly TRBD1 (6 bases). Germline V lookup: CDR1 KGHSH, CDR2 LQKENI. V shed 3 bases and J shed 2 bases, with 15 bases lying between them. The CDR3 is 16 residues long. CDR3 DNA sequence: TGTGCCAGCTCACCGGTCACGGGACACCCCACAGATACGCAGTATTTT. It specifies CASSPVTGHPTDTQYF.

This chain joins TRBV6-5 and TRBJ1-2, with D hard to call. CDR3 length: 13 amino acids. Trimming removed 6 bases at V and 4 bases at J, with 12 bases between. Per the germline V gene, CDR1 is MNHEY and CDR2 is SVGAGI. The CDR3 sequence: CASSPDTFYGYTF. As DNA, the CDR3 is TGTGCCAGCAGCCCTGACACCTTCTATGGCTACACCTTC.

This clone has only a few counts. The chain couples TRBV5-6 to TRBJ2-5, with 8 bases lining up with TRBD2. CDR1 and CDR2 from the germline V gene are SGHDT and YYEEEE. The junction had 11 bases not matched to a gene; V was cut back by 3 bases and J by 7 bases. The CDR3 is 15 amino acids. In nucleotides, the CDR3 is TGTGCCAGCAGCTATTTAGCGGGAATAACGGGGACCCAGTACTTC. This gives the protein CASSYLAGITGTQYF.

The gene calls are TRBV7-9 and TRBJ1-4, with 10 bases aligning to TRBD1. V lost 5 bases and J lost 5; bases outside the gene matches: 2. The CDR3 runs to 14 residues. CDR1 and CDR2 from the germline V gene are SEHNR and FQNEAQ (reference sequence). DNA of the CDR3: TGTGCCAGCAGCCCGGGACAGGGGAATGAAAAACTGTTTTTT. Encoded protein: CASSPGQGNEKLFF.

The chain carries TRBV10-3 and TRBJ1-5, with 8 bases fitting TRBD1. The CDR3 loop spans 14 amino acids. The germline V gene encodes CDR1 ENHRY and CDR2 SYGVKD. V shed 3 bases and J 6 bases; nucleotides not matched to a gene: 4. CDR3 loop: CAISDQGATQPQHF. Here the CDR3 DNA reads TGTGCCATCAGTGACCAGGGGGCCACTCAGCCCCAGCATTTT.

The chain joins TRBV5-1 to TRBJ1-1; D uncertain. Trimming left V 4 bases short and J 1 base short, with 11 bases between. Germline CDR1 reads SGHRS; CDR2 reads YFSETQ. This CDR3 contains 14 residues. The CDR3 region has the DNA TGCGCCAGCAGCCCGTCGATGAGGAACACTGAAGCTTTCTTT. Protein: CASSPSMRNTEAFF.

The chain joins TRBV4-3 to TRBJ1-5, with TRBD1 matching over 7 bases. Germline lookup yields CDR1 LGHNA and CDR2 YSLEER. With V trimmed by 0 bases and J by 2 bases, 1 base remained unmatched. This CDR3 is built from 15 residues. The CDR3 sequence is CASSQETGGNQPQHF. The CDR3 DNA sequence: TGCGCCAGCAGCCAAGAAACAGGGGGCAATCAGCCCCAGCATTTT.